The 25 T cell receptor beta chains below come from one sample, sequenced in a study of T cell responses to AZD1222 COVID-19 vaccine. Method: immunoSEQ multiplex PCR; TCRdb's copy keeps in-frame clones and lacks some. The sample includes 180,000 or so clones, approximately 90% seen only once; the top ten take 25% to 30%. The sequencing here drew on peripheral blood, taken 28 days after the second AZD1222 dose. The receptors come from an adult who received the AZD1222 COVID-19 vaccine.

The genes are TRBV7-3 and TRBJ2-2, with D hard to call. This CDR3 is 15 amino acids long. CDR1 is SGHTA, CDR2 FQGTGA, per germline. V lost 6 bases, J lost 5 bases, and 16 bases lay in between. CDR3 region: CASSLNPSRTGELFF. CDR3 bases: TGTGCCAGCAGTCTCAACCCCTCGAGGACCGGGGAGCTGTTTTTT.

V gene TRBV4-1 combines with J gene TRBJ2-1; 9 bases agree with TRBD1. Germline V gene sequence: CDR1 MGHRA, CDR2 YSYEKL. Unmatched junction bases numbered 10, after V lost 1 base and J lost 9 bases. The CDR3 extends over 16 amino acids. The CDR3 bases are TGCGCCAGCAGCCAAGGGTGGGGGACAGGGACCCGTGAGCAGTTCTTC. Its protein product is CASSQGWGTGTREQFF.

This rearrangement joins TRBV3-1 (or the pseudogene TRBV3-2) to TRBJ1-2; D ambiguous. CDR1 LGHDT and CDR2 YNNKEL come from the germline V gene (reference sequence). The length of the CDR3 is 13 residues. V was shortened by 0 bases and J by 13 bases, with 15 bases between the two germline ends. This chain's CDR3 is CASSQEVSGICTF. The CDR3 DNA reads TGTGCCAGCAGCCAAGAGGTGTCGGGGATCTGCACCTTC.

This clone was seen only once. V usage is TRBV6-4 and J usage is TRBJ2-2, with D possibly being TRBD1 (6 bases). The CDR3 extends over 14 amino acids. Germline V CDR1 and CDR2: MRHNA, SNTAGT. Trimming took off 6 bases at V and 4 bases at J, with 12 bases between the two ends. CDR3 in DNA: TGTGCCAGCAGCGTCGAGACAGGCACCGGGGAGCTGTTTTTT. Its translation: CASSVETGTGELFF.

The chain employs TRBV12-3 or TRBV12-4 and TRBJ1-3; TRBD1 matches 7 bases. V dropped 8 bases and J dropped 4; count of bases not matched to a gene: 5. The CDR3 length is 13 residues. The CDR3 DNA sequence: TGTGCCAGCCGTCAGGGGGGGGGAAACACCATATATTTT. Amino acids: CASRQGGGNTIYF.

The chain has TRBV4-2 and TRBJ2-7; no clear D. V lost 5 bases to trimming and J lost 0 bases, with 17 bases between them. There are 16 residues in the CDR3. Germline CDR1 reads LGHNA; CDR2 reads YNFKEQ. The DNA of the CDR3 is TGTGCCAGCAGCTCCGACCCCGGCGAGAGCTCCTACGAGCAGTACTTC. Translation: CASSSDPGESSYEQYF.

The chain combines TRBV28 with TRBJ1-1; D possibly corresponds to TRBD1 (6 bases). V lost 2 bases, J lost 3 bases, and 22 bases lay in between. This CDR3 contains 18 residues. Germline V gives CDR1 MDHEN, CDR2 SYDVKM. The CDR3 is CASSLRGTWGRPDTEAFF. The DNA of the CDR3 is TGTGCCAGCAGTTTAAGGGGGACGTGGGGGCGCCCGGACACTGAAGCTTTCTTT.

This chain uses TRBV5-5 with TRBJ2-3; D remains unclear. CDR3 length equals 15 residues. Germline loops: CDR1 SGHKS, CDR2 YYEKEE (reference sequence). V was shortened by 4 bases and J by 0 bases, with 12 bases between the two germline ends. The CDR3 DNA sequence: TGTGCCAGCAGCCTCACGGCGATTAGCACAGATACGCAGTATTTT. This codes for CASSLTAISTDTQYF. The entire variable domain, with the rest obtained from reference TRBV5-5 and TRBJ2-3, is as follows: DAGVTQSPTHLIKTRGQQVTLRCSPISGHKSVSWYQQVLGQGPQFIFQYYEKEERGRGNFPDRFSARQFPNYSSELNVNALLLGDSALYLCASSLTAISTDTQYFGPGTRLTVL.

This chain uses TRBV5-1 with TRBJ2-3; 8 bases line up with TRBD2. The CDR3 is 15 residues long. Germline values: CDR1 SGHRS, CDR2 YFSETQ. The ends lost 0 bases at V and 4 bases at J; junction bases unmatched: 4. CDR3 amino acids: CASSLGNGGADTQYF. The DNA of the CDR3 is TGCGCCAGCAGCTTGGGTAACGGGGGGGCAGATACGCAGTATTTT.

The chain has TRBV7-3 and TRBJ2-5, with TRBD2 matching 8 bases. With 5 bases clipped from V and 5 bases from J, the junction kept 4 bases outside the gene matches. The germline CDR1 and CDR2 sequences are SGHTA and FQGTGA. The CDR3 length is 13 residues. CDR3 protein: CASSPGRGETQYF. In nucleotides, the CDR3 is TGTGCCAGCAGCCCCGGGAGGGGGGAGACCCAGTACTTC.

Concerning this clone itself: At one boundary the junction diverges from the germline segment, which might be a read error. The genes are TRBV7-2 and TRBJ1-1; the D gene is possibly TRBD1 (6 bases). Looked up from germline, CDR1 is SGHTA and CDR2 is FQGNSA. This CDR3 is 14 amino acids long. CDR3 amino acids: CASSYSGANAEAFF. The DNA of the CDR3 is TGTGCCAGCAGCTATTCAGGGGCGAACGCTGAAGCTTTCTTT. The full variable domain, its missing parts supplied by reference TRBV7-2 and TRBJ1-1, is GAGVSQSPSNKVTEKGKDVELRCDPISGHTALYWYRQSLGQGLEFLIYFQGNSAPDKSGLPSDRFSAERTGGSVSTLTIQRTQQEDSAVYLCASSYSGANAEAFFGQGTRLTVV.

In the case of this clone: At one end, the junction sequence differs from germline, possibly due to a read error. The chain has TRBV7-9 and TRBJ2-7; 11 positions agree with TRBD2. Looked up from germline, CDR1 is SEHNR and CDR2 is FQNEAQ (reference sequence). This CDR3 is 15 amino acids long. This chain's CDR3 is CASSLAGGLPPEQYF. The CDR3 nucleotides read TGTGCCAGCAGCCTAGCGGGAGGTCTCCCCCCCGAGCAGTACTTC.

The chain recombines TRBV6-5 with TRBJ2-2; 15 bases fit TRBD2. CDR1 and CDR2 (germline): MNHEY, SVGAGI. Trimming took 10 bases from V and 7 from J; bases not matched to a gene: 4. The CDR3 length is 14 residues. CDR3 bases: TGTGCCACTCGGACTAGCGGGGGGGTCGGGGAGCTGTTTTTT. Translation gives CATRTSGGVGELFF.

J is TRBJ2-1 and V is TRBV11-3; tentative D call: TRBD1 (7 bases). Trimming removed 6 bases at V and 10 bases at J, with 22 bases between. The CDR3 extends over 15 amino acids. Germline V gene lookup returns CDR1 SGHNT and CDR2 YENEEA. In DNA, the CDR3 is TGTGCCAGCAGGGATTCTCAGGGGGGCGTGACGGAGCAGTTCTTC. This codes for CASRDSQGGVTEQFF.

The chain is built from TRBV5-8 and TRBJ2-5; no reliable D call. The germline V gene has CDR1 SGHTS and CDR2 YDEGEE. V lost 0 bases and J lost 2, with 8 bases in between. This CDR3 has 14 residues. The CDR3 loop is CASSLGLRQETQYF. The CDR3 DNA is TGTGCCAGCAGCTTGGGGTTGCGGCAAGAGACCCAGTACTTC.

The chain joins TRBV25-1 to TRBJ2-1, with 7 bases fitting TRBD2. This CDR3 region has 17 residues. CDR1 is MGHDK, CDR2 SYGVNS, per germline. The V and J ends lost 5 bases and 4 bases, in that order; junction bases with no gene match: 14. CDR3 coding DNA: TGTGCCAGCAGTCTGAGCGGTATTAGCGGGCTATACAATGAGCAGTTCTTC. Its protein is CASSLSGISGLYNEQFF.

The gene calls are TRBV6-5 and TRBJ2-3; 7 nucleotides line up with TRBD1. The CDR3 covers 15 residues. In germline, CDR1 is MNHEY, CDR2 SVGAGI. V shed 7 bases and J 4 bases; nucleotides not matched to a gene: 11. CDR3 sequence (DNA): TGTGCCAGCACCCGGGACAGCGCTCTCCCAGATACGCAGTATTTT. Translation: CASTRDSALPDTQYF.

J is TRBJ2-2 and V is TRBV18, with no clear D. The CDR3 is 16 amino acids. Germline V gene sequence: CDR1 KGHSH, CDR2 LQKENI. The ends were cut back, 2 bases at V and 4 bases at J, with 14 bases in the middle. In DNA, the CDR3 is TGTGCCAGCTCACCAGTTTCTCCCCAGTCCACCGGGGAGCTGTTTTTT. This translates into CASSPVSPQSTGELFF. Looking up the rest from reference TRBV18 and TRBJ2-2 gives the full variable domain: NAGVMQNPRHLVRRRGQEARLRCSPMKGHSHVYWYRQLPEEGLKFMVYLQKENIIDESGMPKERFSAEFPKEGPSILRIQQVVRGDSAAYFCASSPVSPQSTGELFFGEGSRLTVL.

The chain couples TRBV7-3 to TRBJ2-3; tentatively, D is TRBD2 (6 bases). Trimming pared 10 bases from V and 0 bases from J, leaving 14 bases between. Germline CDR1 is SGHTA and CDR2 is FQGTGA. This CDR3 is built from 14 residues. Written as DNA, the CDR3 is TGTGCCACCCGCGGCGGGACTAGCACAGATACGCAGTATTTT. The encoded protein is CATRGGTSTDTQYF.

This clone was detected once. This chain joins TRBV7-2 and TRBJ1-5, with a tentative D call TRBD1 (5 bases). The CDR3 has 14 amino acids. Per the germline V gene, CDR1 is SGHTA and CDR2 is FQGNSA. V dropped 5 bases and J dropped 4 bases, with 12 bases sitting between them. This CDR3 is CASSPGAGNQPQHF. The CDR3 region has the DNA TGTGCCAGCAGCCCCGGGGCAGGGAATCAGCCCCAGCATTTT.

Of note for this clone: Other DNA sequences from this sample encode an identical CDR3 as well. CDR3 bases: TGTGCCAGTAGTTTTGGCCTCGGGGAGACCCAGTACTTC. It yields the protein CASSFGLGETQYF. V and J are TRBV19 and TRBJ2-5; D unclear. The V gene's germline CDR1 is LNHDA and CDR2 SQIVND (reference sequence). V was shortened by 5 bases and J by 5 bases, with 12 bases between the two germline ends. The CDR3 consists of 13 residues.

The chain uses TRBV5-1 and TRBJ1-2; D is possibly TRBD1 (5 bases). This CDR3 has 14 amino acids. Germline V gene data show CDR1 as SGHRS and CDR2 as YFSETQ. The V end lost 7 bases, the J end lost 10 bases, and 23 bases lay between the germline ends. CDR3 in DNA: TGCGCCAGCTCGCCTCAAGCGGGGGGATCAGACTACACCTTC. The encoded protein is CASSPQAGGSDYTF.

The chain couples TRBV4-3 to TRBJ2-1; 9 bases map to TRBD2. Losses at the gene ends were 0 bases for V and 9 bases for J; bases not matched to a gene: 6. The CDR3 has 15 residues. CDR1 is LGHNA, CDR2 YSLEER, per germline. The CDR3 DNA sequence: TGCGCCAGCAGCCAAGAGTCTAGCGGGATCGGTGAGCAGTTCTTC. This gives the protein CASSQESSGIGEQFF.

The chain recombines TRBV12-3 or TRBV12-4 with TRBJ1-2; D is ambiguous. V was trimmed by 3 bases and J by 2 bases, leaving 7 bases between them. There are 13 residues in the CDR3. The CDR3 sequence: CASSFGRNYGYTF. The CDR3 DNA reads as TGTGCCAGCAGTTTTGGGAGAAACTATGGCTACACCTTC.

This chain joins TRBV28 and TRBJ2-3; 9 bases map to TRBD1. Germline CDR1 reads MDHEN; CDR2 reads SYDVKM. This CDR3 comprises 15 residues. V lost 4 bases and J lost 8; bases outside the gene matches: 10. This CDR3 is CASSWIGTGRGTQYF. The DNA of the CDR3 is TGTGCCAGCAGTTGGATCGGGACAGGGCGCGGTACGCAGTATTTT.